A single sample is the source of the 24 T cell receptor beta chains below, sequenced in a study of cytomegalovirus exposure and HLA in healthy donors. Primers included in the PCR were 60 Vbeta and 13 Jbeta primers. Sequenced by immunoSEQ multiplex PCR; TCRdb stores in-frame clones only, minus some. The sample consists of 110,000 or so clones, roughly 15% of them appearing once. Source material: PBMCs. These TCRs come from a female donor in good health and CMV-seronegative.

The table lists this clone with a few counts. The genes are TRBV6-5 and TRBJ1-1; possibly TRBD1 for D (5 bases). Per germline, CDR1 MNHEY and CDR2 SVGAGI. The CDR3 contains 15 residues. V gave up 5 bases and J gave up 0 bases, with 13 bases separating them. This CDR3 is CASSHGGNMNTEAFF. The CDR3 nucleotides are TGTGCCAGCAGTCACGGGGGGAATATGAACACTGAAGCTTTCTTT.

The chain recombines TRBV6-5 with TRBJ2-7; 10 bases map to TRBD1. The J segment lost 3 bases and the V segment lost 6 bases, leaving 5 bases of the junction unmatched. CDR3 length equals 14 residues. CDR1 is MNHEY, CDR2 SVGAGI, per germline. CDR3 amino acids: CASRKGQGVYEQYF. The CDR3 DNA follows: TGTGCCAGCAGGAAAGGACAGGGGGTCTACGAGCAGTACTTC.

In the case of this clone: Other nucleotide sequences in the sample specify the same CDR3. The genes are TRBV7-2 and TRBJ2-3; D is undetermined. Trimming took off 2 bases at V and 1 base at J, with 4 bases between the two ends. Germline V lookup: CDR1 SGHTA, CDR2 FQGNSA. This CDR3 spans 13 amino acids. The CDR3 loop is CASSLPGTDTQYF. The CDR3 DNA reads TGTGCCAGCAGCTTACCGGGCACAGATACGCAGTATTTT.

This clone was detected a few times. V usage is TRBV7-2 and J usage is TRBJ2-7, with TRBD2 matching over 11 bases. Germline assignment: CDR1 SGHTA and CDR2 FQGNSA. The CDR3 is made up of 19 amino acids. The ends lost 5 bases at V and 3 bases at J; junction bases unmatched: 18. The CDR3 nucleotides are TGTGCCAGCAGCCCCCGGGGTAGCGGGAGGGCCCTGCAGGACTACGAGCAGTACTTC. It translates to CASSPRGSGRALQDYEQYF.

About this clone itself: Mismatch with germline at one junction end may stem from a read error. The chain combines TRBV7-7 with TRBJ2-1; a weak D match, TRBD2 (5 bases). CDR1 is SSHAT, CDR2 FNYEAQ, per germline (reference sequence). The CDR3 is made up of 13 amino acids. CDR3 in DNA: TGTGCTAGCAGCTTAGCGCCGGTAGATGAGCAGTTCTTC. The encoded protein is CASSLAPVDEQFF. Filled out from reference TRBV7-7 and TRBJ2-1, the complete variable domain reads GAGVSQSPRYKVTKRGQDVTLRCDPISSHATLYWYQQALGQGPEFLTYFNYEAQPDKSGLPSDRFSAERPEGSISTLTIQRTEQRDSAMYRCASSLAPVDEQFFGPGTRLTVL.

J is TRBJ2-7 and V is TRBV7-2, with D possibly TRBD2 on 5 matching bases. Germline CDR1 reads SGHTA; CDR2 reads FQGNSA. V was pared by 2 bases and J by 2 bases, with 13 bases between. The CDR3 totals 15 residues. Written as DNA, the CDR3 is TGTGCCAGCAGCTTACATCCGGGAAGTACCTACGAGCAGTACTTC. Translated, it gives CASSLHPGSTYEQYF.

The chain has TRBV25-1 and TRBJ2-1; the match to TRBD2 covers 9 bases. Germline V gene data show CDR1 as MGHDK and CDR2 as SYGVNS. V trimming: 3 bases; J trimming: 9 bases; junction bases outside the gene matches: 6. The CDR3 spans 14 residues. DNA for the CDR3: TGTGCCAGCAGTGACCCTCCGACTAGCGGTGAGCAGTTCTTC. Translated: CASSDPPTSGEQFF.

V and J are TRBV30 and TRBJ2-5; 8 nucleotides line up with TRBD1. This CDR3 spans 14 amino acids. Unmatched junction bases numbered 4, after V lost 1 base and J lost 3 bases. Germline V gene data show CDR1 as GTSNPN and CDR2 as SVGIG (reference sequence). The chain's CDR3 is CAWSAGTGKETQYF. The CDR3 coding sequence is TGTGCCTGGAGTGCCGGGACAGGAAAAGAGACCCAGTACTTC.

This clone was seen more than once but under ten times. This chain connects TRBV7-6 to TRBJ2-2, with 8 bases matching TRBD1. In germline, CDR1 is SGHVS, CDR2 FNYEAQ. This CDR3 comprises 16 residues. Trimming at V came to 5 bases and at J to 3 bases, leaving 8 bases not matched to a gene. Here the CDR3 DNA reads TGTGCCAGCAGCGGATTCGGACAGGGCGACACCGGGGAGCTGTTTTTT. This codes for CASSGFGQGDTGELFF.

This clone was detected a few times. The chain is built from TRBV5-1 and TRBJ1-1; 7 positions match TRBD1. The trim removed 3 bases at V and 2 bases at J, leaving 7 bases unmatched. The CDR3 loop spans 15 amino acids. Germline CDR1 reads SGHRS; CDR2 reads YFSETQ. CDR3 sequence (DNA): TGCGCCAGCAGCTCTCGACAGGGTGTAAACACTGAAGCTTTCTTT. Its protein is CASSSRQGVNTEAFF.

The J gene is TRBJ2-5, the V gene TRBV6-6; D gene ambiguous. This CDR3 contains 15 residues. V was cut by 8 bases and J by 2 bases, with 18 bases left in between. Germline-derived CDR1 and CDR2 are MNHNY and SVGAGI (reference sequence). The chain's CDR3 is CASLPGLLKQETQYF. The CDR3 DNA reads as TGTGCCAGCCTACCGGGTCTTTTAAAGCAAGAGACCCAGTACTTC.

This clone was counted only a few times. The CDR3 DNA reads as TGTGCCAGCGGACTAGCGGGAGGGGGAGAGACCCAGTACTTC. This codes for CASGLAGGGETQYF. The chain links TRBV28 to TRBJ2-5; 15 bases align to TRBD2. The CDR3 runs 14 residues. V trimming: 8 bases; J trimming: 4 bases; junction bases outside the gene matches: 2. The germline V gene has CDR1 MDHEN and CDR2 SYDVKM.

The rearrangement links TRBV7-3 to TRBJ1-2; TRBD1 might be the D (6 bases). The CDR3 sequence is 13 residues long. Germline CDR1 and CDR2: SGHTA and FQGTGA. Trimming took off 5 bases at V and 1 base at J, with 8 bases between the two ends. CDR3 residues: CASSPDSNYGYTF. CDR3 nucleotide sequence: TGTGCCAGCAGCCCGGACAGTAACTATGGCTACACCTTC.

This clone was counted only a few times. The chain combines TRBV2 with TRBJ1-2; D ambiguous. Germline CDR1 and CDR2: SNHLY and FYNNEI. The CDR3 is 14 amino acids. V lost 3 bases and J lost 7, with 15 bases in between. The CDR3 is CASSEMNPNSGYTF. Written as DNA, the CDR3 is TGTGCCAGCAGTGAGATGAACCCGAACAGTGGCTACACCTTC.

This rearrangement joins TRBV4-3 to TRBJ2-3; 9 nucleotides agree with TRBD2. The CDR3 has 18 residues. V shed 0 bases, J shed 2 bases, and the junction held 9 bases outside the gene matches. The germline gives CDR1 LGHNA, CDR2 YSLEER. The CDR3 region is CASSQDSGSPTLTDTQYF. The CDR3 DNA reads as TGCGCCAGCAGCCAAGATAGCGGGAGCCCTACACTCACAGATACGCAGTATTTT.

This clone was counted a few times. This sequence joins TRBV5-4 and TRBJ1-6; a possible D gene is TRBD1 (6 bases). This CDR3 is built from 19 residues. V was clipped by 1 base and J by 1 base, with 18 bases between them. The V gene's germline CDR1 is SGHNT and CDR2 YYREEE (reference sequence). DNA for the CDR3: TGTGCCAGCAGCTTGAAGCAGGGGATAGAGGGGTCCTATAATTCACCCCTCCACTTT. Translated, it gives CASSLKQGIEGSYNSPLHF.

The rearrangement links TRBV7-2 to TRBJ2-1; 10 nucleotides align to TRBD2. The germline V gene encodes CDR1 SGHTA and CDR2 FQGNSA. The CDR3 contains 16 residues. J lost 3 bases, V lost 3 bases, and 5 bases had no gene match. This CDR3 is CASSFLAGEIYNEQFF. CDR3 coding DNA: TGTGCCAGCAGCTTTCTAGCGGGGGAAATCTACAATGAGCAGTTCTTC.

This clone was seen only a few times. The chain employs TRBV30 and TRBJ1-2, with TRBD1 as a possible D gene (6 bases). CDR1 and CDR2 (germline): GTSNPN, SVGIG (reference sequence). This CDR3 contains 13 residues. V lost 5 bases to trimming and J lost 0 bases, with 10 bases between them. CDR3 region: CAWGQITNYGYTF. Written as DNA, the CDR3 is TGTGCCTGGGGACAGATTACTAACTATGGCTACACCTTC.

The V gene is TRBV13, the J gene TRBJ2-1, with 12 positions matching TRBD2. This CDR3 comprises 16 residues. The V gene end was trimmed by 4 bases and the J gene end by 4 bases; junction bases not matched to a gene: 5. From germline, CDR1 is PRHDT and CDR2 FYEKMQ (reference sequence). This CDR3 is CASSSTSGGTYNEQFF. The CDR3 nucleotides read TGTGCCAGCAGCTCGACTAGCGGGGGAACGTACAATGAGCAGTTCTTC.

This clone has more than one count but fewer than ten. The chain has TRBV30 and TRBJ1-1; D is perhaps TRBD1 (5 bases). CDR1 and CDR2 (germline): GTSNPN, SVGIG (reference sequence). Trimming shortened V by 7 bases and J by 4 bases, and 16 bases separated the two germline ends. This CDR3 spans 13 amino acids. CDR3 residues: CAYRPGVSTEAFF. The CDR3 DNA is TGTGCCTACAGGCCGGGGGTGAGCACTGAAGCTTTCTTT. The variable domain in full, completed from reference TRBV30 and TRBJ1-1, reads SQTIHQWPATLVQPVGSPLSLECTVEGTSNPNLYWYRQAAGRGLQLLFYSVGIGQISSEVPQNLSASRPQDRQFILSSKKLLLSDSGFYLCAYRPGVSTEAFFGQGTRLTVV.

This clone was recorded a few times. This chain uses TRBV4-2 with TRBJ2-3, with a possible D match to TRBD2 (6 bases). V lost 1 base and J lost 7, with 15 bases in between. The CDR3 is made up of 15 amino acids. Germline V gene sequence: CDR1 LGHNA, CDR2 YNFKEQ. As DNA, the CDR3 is TGTGCCAGCAGCCAAGGGGAGGAGGCCGGATATACGCAGTATTTT. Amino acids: CASSQGEEAGYTQYF.

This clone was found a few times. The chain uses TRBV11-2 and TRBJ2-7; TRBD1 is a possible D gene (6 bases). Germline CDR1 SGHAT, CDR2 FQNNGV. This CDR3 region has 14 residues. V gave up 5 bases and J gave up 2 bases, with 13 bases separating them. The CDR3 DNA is TGTGCCAGCAGCATCCCGGACAGACCCTACGAGCAGTACTTC. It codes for CASSIPDRPYEQYF.

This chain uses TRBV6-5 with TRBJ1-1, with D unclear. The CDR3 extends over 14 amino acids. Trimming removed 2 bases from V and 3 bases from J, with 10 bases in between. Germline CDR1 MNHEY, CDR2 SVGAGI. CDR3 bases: TGTGCCAGCAGTTACGAGGGTACGTACACTGAAGCTTTCTTT. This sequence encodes CASSYEGTYTEAFF.

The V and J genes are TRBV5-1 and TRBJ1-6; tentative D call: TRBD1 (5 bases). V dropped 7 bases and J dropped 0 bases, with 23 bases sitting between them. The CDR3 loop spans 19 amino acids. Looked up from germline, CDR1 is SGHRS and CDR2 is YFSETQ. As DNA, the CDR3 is TGCGCCAGCCTTGTAATATCGGGGGATGCCTACTCCTATAATTCACCCCTCCACTTT. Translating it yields CASLVISGDAYSYNSPLHF. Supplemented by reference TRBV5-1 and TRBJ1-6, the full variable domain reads KAGVTQTPRYLIKTRGQQVTLSCSPISGHRSVSWYQQTPGQGLQFLFEYFSETQRNKGNFPGRFSGRQFSNSRSEMNVSTLELGDSALYLCASLVISGDAYSYNSPLHFGNGTRLTVT.